The subject of this entry is one T cell receptor beta chain. This receptor's antigen is unknown. No base qualities exist here, and no much larger clone lies one base off it. The cohort was made up of under 800 healthy bone marrow donors. All cohort members were sampled while nominally healthy, although unrecorded immune exposures were likely present. CMV serostatus was positive for 289 and negative for about 55% of the 666 cohort members, and was not recorded for this donor. A peripheral blood sample was collected from each donor, and TCR beta sequencing was performed on peripheral blood mononuclear cells. Genomic DNA extraction from the blood cell samples was performed with the Qiagen DNeasy Blood Extraction Kit. This specimen comes from a study of cytomegalovirus exposure and HLA in healthy donors (dated by TCRdb to the late 2010s). For the wider study: An earlier analysis of fewer than 750 of the donors reported about 260 Gb of sequence data and 117 million unique TCR beta sequences obtained from about 200 million T cells. An earlier analysis of approximately 640 of the donors applied high-throughput TCR beta sequencing to assess whether each TCR beta V gene segment acted as functional or pseudogenic. An early release covering approximately 600 HLA-typed donors comprised around 300 gigabases of sequencing data and 85 million to 100 million unique TCR sequences. Every discovery cohort repertoire had been produced on one sequencing platform. Genome-wide SNP genotypes for about three fifths of the roughly 700 donors were used in a later genetic analysis, which treated that subset as a discovery cohort. The study used immunosequencing to profile the T cell repertoires of approximately 630 subjects and linked those repertoires to cytomegalovirus serostatus. To study patterns of TCR occurrence, a later analysis re-analyzed previously published TCR beta repertoires from just over 650 donors and added high-resolution HLA genotyping. Alongside the repertoire data, information on donor age, sex, ethnicity and CMV serostatus was compiled. Across about 370 genotyped donors of the cohort, an average of 235,054 unique TCR beta nucleotide sequences per donor were sequenced, and about a sixth of those sequences were non-productive. Roughly 5 DR-DQ haplotypes were treated as single units for association and clustering because of strong linkage in the cohort. HLA typing included class I and class II loci at four-digit resolution. The study aimed to test whether signatures of past pathogen exposure could be identified by cataloging public T cell receptors. Rather than drawing on any new phenotypic data, the later analysis identified candidate immune exposures from TCR beta sequences and the way those sequences occurred across donors. Typing coverage differed by locus: A, B, C, DRB1 and DQB1 were typed in roughly 629-640 donors, DQA1 in around 500, DPA1 in some 600, and DPB1 in 450 to 480. Besides the first cohort of 666 subjects, a separate validation cohort made up of 120 different subjects was used. High-throughput TCR immunosequencing, statistical association of individual TCRs with disease status, and machine learning were combined to predict cytomegalovirus infection status. The genetic ancestry cluster associated with self-reported Caucasian donors included 80% to 90% of the roughly 400 genotyped donors.

Library construction relied on the immunoSEQ multiplex PCR assay. A mixture of 60 forward primers for TCR Vbeta segments and 13 reverse primers for TCR Jbeta segments was used in the multiplex PCR. Amplification of the CDR3 region of rearranged TCR beta genes was performed with a multiplex PCR assay on genomic DNA. On the Illumina HiSeq System, the amplified TCR beta libraries were sequenced as 87-base-pair reads. Per the authors' processing: A later analysis counted tens of millions of unique TCR beta chains across the 700 or so repertoires, and roughly 10 million of these chains were shared by at least two donors. To remove PCR and sequencing errors, raw reads were error-corrected and collapsed into unique sequences using a nearest-neighbor algorithm that merged closely related sequences. Alignment of CDR3 sequences to IMGT reference sequences was used to assign V, D and J gene segments. For a sequence to be retained, a match of at least six nucleotides to both a V gene segment and a J gene segment was required. A rearrangement counted as productive if the CDR3 had no stop codons and remained in frame with V and J, and every other rearrangement counted as non-productive. CDR3 was defined according to IMGT convention as the region running from the second conserved V-encoded cysteine to the conserved J-encoded phenylalanine. Sequences without an unambiguous match to a single V gene segment were excluded from the earlier analysis of a few hundred of the donors. An earlier analysis of 500 to 700 of the donors classified V segments as functional when productive rearrangements were above 56.7% and as segregating when the standard deviation between donors was above 5%. A statistical classification framework was built to diagnose cytomegalovirus status from the catalog of TCR beta chain sequences. In a later analysis, V and J genes were assigned by comparing TCR nucleotide sequences against IMGT/GENE-DB human TR gene sequences. The TCRdist pipeline was used in a later analysis to assign CDR3 sequences and most-parsimonious VDJ recombination scenarios. In a later analysis, each TCR beta chain was defined by its CDR3 amino acid sequence together with its V-gene family, and reads lacking a unique V-gene family were excluded. As a way to deal with suspected cross-contamination and a sequencing artifact, a later analysis dropped more than 500 nucleotide sequences that were highly shared and had low generation probability. A later analysis calculated a clonal expansion index for each public chain from normalized within-repertoire ranks of inferred template counts. In a later analysis, generation probabilities were computed using a VDJ recombination model fitted to out-of-frame rearrangements, and the results were checked against IGoR. In a later analysis, TCR-TCR, TCR-HLA and TCR-CMV co-occurrence was scored with hypergeometric tests, and a repertoire-size bias correction was applied to TCR pairs. False discovery rates were estimated in a later analysis by permuting HLA or CMV assignments 20 times. A later analysis grouped co-occurring TCRs with DBSCAN, adding TCRdist sequence similarity when clustering within HLA-allele-positive subsets. For co-occurrence clustering, repertoires with fewer than 30,000 or more than 120,000 public chains were excluded, along with roughly 5 repertoires with anomalous nucleotide sharing. The source is immuneACCESS, and TCRdb retained only in-frame sequences with V and J called. Part of the clones is not carried over; for the studies checked, unresolved V genes explain less than half of this, and the remainder is unexplained. For V, J and clone size, that table is used; D and trimming come from the DNA. Recorded for this sample are under 100,000 clones; 70% to 85% of them occurred a single time. The ten biggest clones cover roughly 12% of the sample.

V is cut by 4 bases and J by 3 bases, and the space between the germline ends is 8 bases. CDR1 and CDR2, looked up from the germline V gene, are SGDLS and YYNGEE. The cysteine opens and the phenylalanine closes a CDR3 of 13 amino acids. Of all the DNA, just the CDR3 is kept, 39 bases in frame from base 1. Paper-wide results and their limitations: The only immune exposure information available for the cohort was CMV serostatus. A further reported finding was that TCR beta sequences accurately predicted the HLA-A and HLA-B alleles for most subjects in the first cohort. Cytomegalovirus status was reported to be diagnosed by the classifier with high specificity and sensitivity in both the original and validation cohorts. Because counts were too low, roughly 16 rarely observed V segments, including chromosome 9 orphons, were left out of the earlier analysis of 500 to 650 of the donors. According to a later analysis, most CMV-associated TCR beta chains appeared to be HLA-restricted, and the HLA associations seemed to be driven largely by CMV exposure. Broadly in line with IMGT annotations, most TCR beta V segments showed up in productive rearrangements about 87% or about 30% of the time in an earlier analysis of around 550 of the donors. When HLA alleles, especially DR and DQ, strongly co-occurred, TCR associations were difficult to assign to individual alleles. Across donors, most TCR sequences were observed very rarely, whereas some public TCRs were present in many individuals. In a later analysis, the rate of TCR association differed among HLA loci, with DRB1 alleles having the most associated TCRs and HLA-C alleles having the fewest. The presence/absence analyses assumed that sequencing depth was roughly uniform across donors, and that assumption may not be true. In this cohort, only TCR beta chains were sequenced, and detectable features were limited by the absence of alpha or paired-chain data. Linkage disequilibrium might explain the correlated functional status among segregating V segments, but an unknown experimental factor could not be ruled out. Because some donors lacked HLA typing at each locus, the association tests relied only on the typed subset. Compared with the approximately 670-donor mean, donors in an Asian-associated ancestry cluster had fewer N-insertions in productive TCRs, according to a later genetic analysis. Because the 87-base-pair reads could not distinguish some IMGT-functional V segments, including TRBV6-2 and TRBV6-3, those segments were excluded. An association between a missense DCLRE1C variant and V-gene and J-gene trimming of TCR beta chains was found in a later genetic analysis and replicated in an independent cohort. In vitro tests confirmed that a few of the cytomegalovirus-associated TCR beta chains recognize cytomegalovirus antigens. Compared with equally common non-associated chains, HLA-associated TCR beta chains in a later analysis were more clonally expanded and had lower generation probabilities. The study listed 150 to 200 TCR beta chains as associated with cytomegalovirus. At a false discovery rate of 0.05, a later analysis linked under 20,000 TCR beta sequences to specific HLA alleles. The authors suggested that the approach could potentially be generalized to other disease states and immunological phenotypes. A group of highly shared sequence variants was considered likely to be a technical artifact of the sequencing pipeline. A later analysis reported that several top co-occurrence clusters appeared linked to parvovirus B19, influenza, CMV and Epstein-Barr virus.

The chain was built from TRBV9 and TRBJ1-3, with the D gene uncertain. This TCR was sampled from a human donor in good health. The sample taken for sequencing was PBMCs. The DNA is as follows: TGTGCCAGCAGCTCCGTTTTTGGAAACACCATATATTTT. Its protein is CASSSVFGNTIYF.